This T cell receptor beta chain was obtained from a study of cytomegalovirus exposure and HLA in healthy donors. Study-level findings and limits: Cytomegalovirus status was reportedly diagnosed by the classifier with high sensitivity and specificity. In vitro assays verified that a few CMV-associated chains recognized CMV antigens specifically. TCR beta chains numbering more than 150 were designated cytomegalovirus-associated.

With respect to this clone: Its antigen is not known.

CDR3 size: 11 residues. The germline V gene encodes CDR1 MNHEY and CDR2 SMNVEV (reference sequence). V lost 5 bases and J lost 16; bases outside the gene matches: 6. Sequenced by immunoSEQ multiplex PCR; TCRdb stores in-frame clones only, minus some. Among around 130,000 clones listed, roughly 89% were seen once. The TCR sequence derives from a man aged 25 to 40 in good health and CMV-seronegative. The rearrangement links TRBV27 to TRBJ2-1; 9 bases align to TRBD1. The sequenced material came from PBMCs. This CDR3 reads CASSPGTGRFF. CDR3 bases: TGTGCCAGCAGTCCCGGGACAGGGCGTTTCTTC.